Each of the 9 T cell receptor beta chains below was sequenced from the same sample in a study of cytomegalovirus exposure and HLA in healthy donors. PCR amplification relied on 60 Vbeta primers (plus 13 Jbeta primers). Libraries were prepared by immunoSEQ multiplex PCR; TCRdb keeps only in-frame clonotypes and omits some of them. The data contain about 96,000 clones, roughly 74% of them singletons. The source material was PBMCs. Receptor source: a female donor in good health and CMV-seropositive.

The chain recombines TRBV6-5 with TRBJ2-3; tentatively, D is TRBD2 (7 bases). Per the germline V gene, CDR1 is MNHEY and CDR2 is SVGAGI. CDR3 length: 14 amino acids. V was trimmed by 6 bases and J by 5 bases, leaving 15 bases between them. DNA of the CDR3: TGTGCCAGCAGCCCCCGGGGGGCGGGAGATACGCAGTATTTT. Encoded protein: CASSPRGAGDTQYF.

The chain links TRBV9 to TRBJ1-5; the D gene is possibly TRBD1 (6 bases). The V end was cut by 4 bases, the J end by 5 bases, with 16 bases between. The germline gives CDR1 SGDLS, CDR2 YYNGEE. This CDR3 is 15 amino acids long. CDR3 nucleotide sequence: TGTGCCAGCAGCCGGGGGGGCCTTAGGTATCAGCCCCAGCATTTT. As protein: CASSRGGLRYQPQHF.

V and J are TRBV30 and TRBJ1-5; weak D call: TRBD1 (5 bases). V lost 0 bases, J lost 9 bases, and 9 bases lay in between. Germline CDR1 GTSNPN, CDR2 SVGIG (reference sequence). The CDR3 length is 12 residues. CDR3 in amino acids: CAWSVKGPPQHF. CDR3 nucleotides: TGTGCCTGGAGTGTAAAGGGGCCGCCCCAGCATTTT.

Only one count was recorded for this clone. The chain recombines TRBV4-3 with TRBJ2-7; tentatively, D is TRBD1 (6 bases). The CDR3 length is 16 residues. Germline CDR1 and CDR2: LGHNA and YSLEER. Between the trimmed V and J ends, which lost 3 bases and 5 bases, there was a span of 20 bases. The CDR3 DNA follows: TGCGCCAGCAGCCAGACAGGCCCCGGTGACCAAGACGAGCAGTACTTC. Protein sequence: CASSQTGPGDQDEQYF.

V usage is TRBV28 and J usage is TRBJ2-1; perhaps TRBD2 as D (6 bases). CDR1 is MDHEN and CDR2 is SYDVKM in the germline V gene. The CDR3 extends over 15 amino acids. V was cut by 2 bases and J by 4 bases, with 12 bases left in between. The CDR3 DNA reads TGTGCCAGCAGTTTAACGGGAGAGATATACAATGAGCAGTTCTTC. This translates into CASSLTGEIYNEQFF.

This chain links TRBV7-9 with TRBJ1-1, with D possibly matching TRBD1 (5 bases). The CDR3 extends over 14 amino acids. V lost 3 bases and J lost 1, with 9 bases in between. In germline, CDR1 is SEHNR, CDR2 FQNEAQ (reference sequence). CDR3 DNA: TGTGCCAGCAGCTTGGGTGGACAGAACACTGAAGCTTTCTTT. Translated: CASSLGGQNTEAFF.

The chain has TRBV7-8 and TRBJ2-5, with 7 positions matching TRBD2. Per germline, CDR1 SGHVS and CDR2 FQNEAQ. This CDR3 spans 15 amino acids. V lost 3 bases to trimming and J lost 1 base; unmatched junction nucleotides: 5. The CDR3 loop is CASSFYPSGQETQYF. The DNA of the CDR3 is TGTGCCAGCAGCTTTTATCCTAGCGGCCAAGAGACCCAGTACTTC.

The chain recombines TRBV13 with TRBJ2-1, with a tentative D call TRBD2 (6 bases). The germline V gene encodes CDR1 PRHDT and CDR2 FYEKMQ (reference sequence). With 2 bases removed from V and 0 bases from J, the gap between germline ends came to 23 bases. This CDR3 contains 20 residues. In DNA form, the CDR3 reads TGTGCCAGCAGCTTAAGGGGAAGGGGAGTGGCGGGGAGCTCCTACAATGAGCAGTTCTTC. Protein sequence: CASSLRGRGVAGSSYNEQFF.

This clone was counted a few times. The chain joins TRBV7-3 to TRBJ1-4; no reliable D call. CDR1 is SGHTA, CDR2 FQGTGA, per germline. The CDR3 sequence is 13 residues long. V shed 6 bases and J shed 6 bases, with 11 bases lying between them. CDR3 amino acids: CASSKTRDEKLFF. The CDR3 nucleotides read TGTGCCAGCAGTAAAACCCGGGATGAAAAACTGTTTTTT.